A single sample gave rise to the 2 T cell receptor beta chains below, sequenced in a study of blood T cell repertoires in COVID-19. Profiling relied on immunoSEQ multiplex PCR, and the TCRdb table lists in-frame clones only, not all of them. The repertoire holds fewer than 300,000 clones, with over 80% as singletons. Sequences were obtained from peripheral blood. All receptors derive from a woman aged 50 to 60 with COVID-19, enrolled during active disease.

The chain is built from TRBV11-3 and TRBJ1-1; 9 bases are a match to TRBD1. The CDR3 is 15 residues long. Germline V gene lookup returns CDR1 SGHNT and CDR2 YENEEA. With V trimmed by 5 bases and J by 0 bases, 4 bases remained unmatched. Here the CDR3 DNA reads TGTGCCAGCAGCCCACGACAGGGGGTGAACACTGAAGCTTTCTTT. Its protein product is CASSPRQGVNTEAFF.

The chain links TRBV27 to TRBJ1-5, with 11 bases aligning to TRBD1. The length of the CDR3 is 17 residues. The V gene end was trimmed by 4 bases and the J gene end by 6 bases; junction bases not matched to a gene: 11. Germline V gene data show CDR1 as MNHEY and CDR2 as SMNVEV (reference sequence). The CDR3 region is CASSSGQGAYFGQPQHF. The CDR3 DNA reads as TGTGCCAGCAGTTCAGGACAGGGGGCGTATTTCGGTCAGCCCCAGCATTTT.